What follows are 9 T cell receptor delta chains derived from one specimen sequenced in a study of delta chains in infants with herpesvirus infections. Gamma-chain- and delta-chain-specific primers converted PBMC RNA into TCR cDNA. TCRdb re-called the RT-PCR reads using CATT. The sample shows about 350 delta-chain clones, around 12% of them seen only once. Sequenced material: peripheral blood, taken at time point 1 of longitudinal follow-up. These receptors all come from a human donor who was a Ugandan infant, either HIV-exposed or HIV-unexposed (not recorded which).

Relative to its sample, this clone is large. The rearrangement uses TRDV1 and TRDJ1; 8 bases are a match to TRDD3. This CDR3 is built from 18 residues. J gave up 4 bases and V 1 base, and 14 bases lay outside the gene matches. The V gene's germline CDR1 is TSWWSYY and CDR2 QGS. Written as DNA, the CDR3 is TGTGCTCTTGGGGAACAGGTACATGGGGATACTGGGGACGATAAACTCATCTTT. It codes for CALGEQVHGDTGDDKLIF.

As regards this clone: This is likely an artifact of a read error, given a far larger clone one base away. This same CDR3 is encoded by further DNA sequences in the sample. The J gene is TRDJ1, the V gene TRDV2, with TRDD3 matching over 13 bases. The CDR3 spans 19 residues. Germline V CDR1 and CDR2: GEAIGNYY, EKD. The CDR3 is CACDTVLGDTGGFTDKLIF. The DNA of the CDR3 is TGTGCCTGTGACACCGTACTGGGGGATACGGGGGGATTCACCGATAAACTTATCTTT.

As to this clone: A far larger clone lies a single base away; this is likely a read error. Within the sample, other DNA sequences also encode this same CDR3. The chain is built from TRDV1 and TRDJ1, with 7 bases matching TRDD2. J gave up 0 bases and V 0 bases, and 16 bases lay outside the gene matches. The CDR3 totals 20 residues. CDR1 TSWWSYY and CDR2 QGS come from the germline V gene. DNA for the CDR3: TGTGCTCTTGGGGAACTAAAGTTCCTACTCCCTGGGCCATACACCGATAAACTCATCTTT. Translation gives CALGELKFLLPGPYTDKLIF.

This clone was detected only a few times. This chain connects TRDV2 to TRDJ3; 11 positions match TRDD3. With V trimmed by 0 bases and J by 5 bases, 14 bases remained unmatched. This CDR3 contains 21 residues. Germline V gives CDR1 GEAIGNYY, CDR2 EKD. The CDR3 DNA follows: TGTGCCTGTGACACCGTACTGGGGGATAAAGGGCCCTGGAGGGACACCCGACAGATGTTTTTC. Amino acids: CACDTVLGDKGPWRDTRQMFF.

This clone appeared a few times. Since a much larger clone is just one base distant, this may be a read error. V and J are TRDV1 and TRDJ4; 11 nucleotides agree with TRDD3. The CDR3 extends over 19 amino acids. The V segment lost 1 base and the J segment 1 base; nucleotides outside the gene matches: 14. Germline lookup yields CDR1 TSWWSYY and CDR2 QGS. This CDR3 is CALGEPLLPKWGIRRPLIF. The DNA for the CDR3 is TGTGCTCTTGGGGAACCGCTTTTACCGAAATGGGGGATACGCAGACCCCTGATCTTT.

Sample share makes this clone large. This rearrangement joins TRDV1 to TRDJ1; the D gene could be TRDD2 or TRDD3 (6 bases each). The CDR3 is 20 amino acids. Germline V gives CDR1 TSWWSYY, CDR2 QGS. V gave up 5 bases and J gave up 0 bases, with 28 bases separating them. The DNA of the CDR3 is TGTGCTCTTGGGAACCCCCTGGGATGGGGGTTCCTAACGTACACCGATAAACTCATCTTT. This codes for CALGNPLGWGFLTYTDKLIF.

Relative to its sample, this clone is large. The chain is built from TRDV1 and TRDJ1; D is uncertain. The V gene's germline CDR1 is TSWWSYY and CDR2 QGS. V was shortened by 0 bases and J by 1 base, with 9 bases between the two germline ends. CDR3 length: 15 residues. CDR3 sequence (DNA): TGTGCTCTTGGGGAACTCCCGGACGCCACCGATAAACTCATCTTT. It translates to CALGELPDATDKLIF.

This clone is termed hyperexpanded (1% or more). This rearrangement joins TRDV3 to TRDJ3, with 8 bases that match TRDD3. This CDR3 contains 22 residues. Germline V gene lookup returns CDR1 TVYSNPD and CDR2 GDNSRS (reference sequence). The junction had 24 bases not matched to a gene; V was cut back by 4 bases and J by 1 base. Written as DNA, the CDR3 is TGTGCCTCTTTGAATCGCCCCCTGGGATACGCTGAGGGGTCCTGGGACACCCGACAGATGTTTTTC. This gives the protein CASLNRPLGYAEGSWDTRQMFF.

This clone is labeled large. The junction differs from germline at one of its ends, possibly a read error. The chain combines TRDV1 with TRDJ1; 11 bases fit TRDD3. Germline values: CDR1 TSWWSYY, CDR2 QGS. The length of the CDR3 is 22 residues. The CDR3 bases are TGTGCTATTGGGGAAGGCACTAGACGGTACTGGGGGATAACCGGTTTACCCTGGAGACTCATCTTT. As protein: CAIGEGTRRYWGITGLPWRLIF.